This TCR beta chain was captured in a study of CXCR3-negative and CXCR3-positive naive CD8 T cells. Details on this clonotype: Its antigen is currently unknown.

Study-level findings and limits: TRBV-TRBJ usage matched between naive CXCR3-negative and CXCR3-positive cells but not between memory cells. Comparably high diversity was seen in both naive subsets, and much lower diversity in memory CD8+ cells. The level of CXCR3 expression partially decreased after cryopreservation; the majority of assays used fresh PBMCs.

Looked up from germline, CDR1 is SEHNR and CDR2 is FQNEAQ (reference sequence). The CDR3 is made up of 15 amino acids. The authors prepared UMI-labeled TRB cDNA libraries by 5' RACE. With the 5' RACE reads reprocessed, TCRdb shows one record per CDR3 protein and no DNA. Its listing shows about 56,000 distinct CDR3 sequences. The sequencing input was memory CD8+ T cells from blood. The chain carries TRBV7-9 and TRBJ1-2; TCRdb lists TRBD1, though no DNA is available to test this call. The clonotype was recovered from a human donor in good health. Some clones in this sample may be carry-over from other donors' samples. The CDR3 protein is CASSLGSRGTYGYTF.